The clone carrying this TCR beta chain was counted once. Its specificity is not known. This sample was included in a study of shared clonotypes between healthy human individuals. Overall study context: Contributing individuals were a couple of females and a few males aged 18 to 49. General study points: There were few donors, and this limited the genetic and exposure-history diversity represented. A reduction in generation probabilities was seen for non-shared clonotypes relative to those shared by all four donors.

The split of CD4+ cells yielded CD45RA+ naive and CD45RA-negative memory subsets. TCRdb's table, derived via immunoSEQ multiplex PCR, lists solely in-frame clones and lacks some. The profile shows about 330,000 clones, approximately 74% of them singletons. The CDR3 totals 17 residues. Germline V lookup: CDR1 SEHNR, CDR2 FQNEAQ (reference sequence). Trimming cost V 1 base and J 3 bases; bases outside gene matches: 6. This receptor was obtained from a man aged 30 to 45 in good health. J is TRBJ2-2 and V is TRBV7-9; 9 nucleotides match TRBD2. Sequencing used memory CD4+ T cells sorted from blood. Described subset: CD45RA-negative fraction. CDR3 in amino acids: CASSLVLSGRHTGELFF. The CDR3 DNA sequence: TGTGCCAGCAGCTTAGTACTTAGCGGGAGACACACCGGGGAGCTGTTTTTT.